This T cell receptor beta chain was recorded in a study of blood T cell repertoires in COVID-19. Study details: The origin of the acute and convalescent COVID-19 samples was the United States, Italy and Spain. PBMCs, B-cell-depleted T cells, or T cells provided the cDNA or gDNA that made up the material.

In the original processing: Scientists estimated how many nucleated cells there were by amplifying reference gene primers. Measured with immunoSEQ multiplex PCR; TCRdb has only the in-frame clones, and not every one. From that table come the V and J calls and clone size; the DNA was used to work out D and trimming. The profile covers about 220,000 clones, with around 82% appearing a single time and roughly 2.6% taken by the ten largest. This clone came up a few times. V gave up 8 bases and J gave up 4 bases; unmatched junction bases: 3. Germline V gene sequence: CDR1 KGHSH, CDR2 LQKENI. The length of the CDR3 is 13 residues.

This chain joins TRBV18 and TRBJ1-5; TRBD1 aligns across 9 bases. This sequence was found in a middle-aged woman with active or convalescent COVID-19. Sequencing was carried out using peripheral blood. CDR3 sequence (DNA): TGTGCCAGCACGACAGGGGGAAATCAGCCCCAGCATTTT. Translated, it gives CASTTGGNQPQHF.